This TCR beta chain derives from a study of T cell changes during pregnancy in multiple sclerosis. Clones were read by immunoSEQ multiplex PCR, and TCRdb kept only the in-frame ones, dropping some. The sample contains around 100,000 clones, 92% of which appear only once. Unmatched junction bases numbered 6, after V lost 3 bases and J lost 7 bases. Looked up from germline, CDR1 is MRHNA and CDR2 is SNTAGT. This CDR3 has 16 amino acids. The chain employs TRBV6-4 and TRBJ2-1, with 13 positions matching TRBD2. The TCR sequence derives from a female donor with multiple sclerosis, enrolled in a pregnancy study. The sample consisted of peripheral blood, taken in the third trimester of pregnancy. The CDR3 coding sequence is TGTGCCAGCAGTGAGGGAAGGACTAGCGGGAGAAATGAGCAGTTCTTC. This encodes CASSEGRTSGRNEQFF.